This T cell receptor beta chain is from a study of regulatory T cells in long-lasting Graves disease. The time point is: newly diagnosed GD, antithyroid drugs for less than 3 months. Extracted RNA from PBMCs served as the source of the TCR library. Construction of TCR beta libraries relied on iRepertoire HTBI primers and on Arm-PCR targeting CDR3 regions. TCRdb analysed the multiplex PCR reads with MiXCR anew, one entry per CDR3 protein. The sample shows about 220,000 distinct CDR3 sequences, approximately 18% of them seen only once. Trimming took off 3 bases at V and 10 bases at J, with 10 bases between the two ends. The CDR3 has 13 residues. The germline gives CDR1 KGHSH, CDR2 LQKENI. This clonotype has at least ten counts. Its antigen remains unknown. Broader study findings: Persistent cases of Graves' showed reduced TCR diversity relative to newly diagnosed patients. There were preferences for TRBV28, TRBJ1-2 and TRBJ2-5 in persistent disease.

This sample also belongs to another study, concerning T cells in Graves' hyperthyroidism and ophthalmopathy.

The source material was peripheral blood mononuclear cells (PBMCs), sampled at new diagnosis, from a patient treated with antithyroid drugs. The chain links TRBV18 to TRBJ1-6; D unclear. The TCR was taken from a woman aged 30 to 39 with Graves disease. DNA of the CDR3: TGTGCCAGCTCACCTGCGGACGGATCACCCCTCCACTTT. This translates into CASSPADGSPLHF.